This entry concerns a single T cell receptor beta chain. The CDR3 is 15 residues long. Germline V gives CDR1 MDHEN, CDR2 SYDVKM. Trimming left V 2 bases short and J 2 bases short, with 9 bases between. The sample comes from a study of blood T cell repertoires in COVID-19. About the study: Samples of COVID-19 (acute and convalescent) were obtained from the United States, Italy and Spain. PBMCs, B-cell-depleted T cells, or T cells provided the cDNA or gDNA that made up the material.

In the authors' methods: Using reference gene primer amplification, nucleated cell counts were estimated. The data were produced by immunoSEQ multiplex PCR, yet TCRdb's version contains in-frame clones alone and is incomplete. Clonal size and the V and J genes are those of that table, whereas D and trimming came from the DNA. This sample has roughly 79,000 clones, with approximately 88% found just once. The TCR sequence derives from a woman older than 75 with active or convalescent COVID-19. The V gene is TRBV28, the J gene TRBJ1-4; no firm D call. The sequencing input was peripheral blood. CDR3 region: CASSLLRVTNEKLFF. Here the CDR3 DNA reads TGTGCCAGCAGTTTACTGAGGGTTACTAATGAAAAACTGTTTTTT.